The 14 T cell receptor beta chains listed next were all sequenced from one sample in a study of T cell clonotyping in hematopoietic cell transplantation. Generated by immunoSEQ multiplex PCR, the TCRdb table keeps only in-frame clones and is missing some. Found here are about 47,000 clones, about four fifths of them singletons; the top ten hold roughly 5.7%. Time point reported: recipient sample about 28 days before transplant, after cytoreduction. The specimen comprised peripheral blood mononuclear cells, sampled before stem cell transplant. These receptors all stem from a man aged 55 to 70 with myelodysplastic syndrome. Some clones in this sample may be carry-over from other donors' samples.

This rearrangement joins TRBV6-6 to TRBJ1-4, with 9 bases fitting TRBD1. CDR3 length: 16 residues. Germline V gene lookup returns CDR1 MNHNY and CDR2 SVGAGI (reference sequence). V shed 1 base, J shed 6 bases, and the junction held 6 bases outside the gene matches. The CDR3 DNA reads TGTGCCAGCAGTTACTTACCGGGACAGGGATATGAAAAACTGTTTTTT. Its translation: CASSYLPGQGYEKLFF.

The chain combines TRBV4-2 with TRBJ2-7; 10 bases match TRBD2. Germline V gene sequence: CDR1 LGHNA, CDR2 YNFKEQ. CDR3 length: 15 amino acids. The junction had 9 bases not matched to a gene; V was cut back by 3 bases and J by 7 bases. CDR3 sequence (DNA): TGTGCCAGCAGCCAGGCCAGCGGGGGGGTGGGTGAGCAGTACTTC. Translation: CASSQASGGVGEQYF.

CDR3: CASSLWAGVSNQPQHF. The CDR3 DNA is TGTGCCAGCAGTTTATGGGCAGGGGTTAGCAATCAGCCCCAGCATTTT. V usage is TRBV28 and J usage is TRBJ1-5; D is possibly TRBD1 (6 bases). The CDR3 extends over 16 amino acids. V lost 0 bases and J 0 bases, leaving 9 bases between the germline ends. Germline values: CDR1 MDHEN, CDR2 SYDVKM.

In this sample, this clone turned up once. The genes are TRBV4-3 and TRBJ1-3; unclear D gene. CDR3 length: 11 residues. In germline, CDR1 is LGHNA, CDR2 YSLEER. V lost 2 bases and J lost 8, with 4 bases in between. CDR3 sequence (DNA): TGCGCCAGCAGCCAATCGGACACCATATATTTT. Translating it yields CASSQSDTIYF.

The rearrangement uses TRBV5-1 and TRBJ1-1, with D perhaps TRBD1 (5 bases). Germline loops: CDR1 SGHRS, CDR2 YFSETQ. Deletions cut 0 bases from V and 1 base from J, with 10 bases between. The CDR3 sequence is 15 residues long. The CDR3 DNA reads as TGCGCCAGCAGCTTGGTCCCAGGGAGGAACACTGAAGCTTTCTTT. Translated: CASSLVPGRNTEAFF. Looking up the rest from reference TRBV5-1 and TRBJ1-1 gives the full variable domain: KAGVTQTPRYLIKTRGQQVTLSCSPISGHRSVSWYQQTPGQGLQFLFEYFSETQRNKGNFPGRFSGRQFSNSRSEMNVSTLELGDSALYLCASSLVPGRNTEAFFGQGTRLTVV.

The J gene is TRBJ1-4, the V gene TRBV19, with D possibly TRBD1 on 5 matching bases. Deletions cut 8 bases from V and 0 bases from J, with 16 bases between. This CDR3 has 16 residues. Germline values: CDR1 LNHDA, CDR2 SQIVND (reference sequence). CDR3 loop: CASQFGPGATNEKLFF. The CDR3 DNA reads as TGTGCCAGTCAGTTTGGGCCGGGGGCAACTAATGAAAAACTGTTTTTT.

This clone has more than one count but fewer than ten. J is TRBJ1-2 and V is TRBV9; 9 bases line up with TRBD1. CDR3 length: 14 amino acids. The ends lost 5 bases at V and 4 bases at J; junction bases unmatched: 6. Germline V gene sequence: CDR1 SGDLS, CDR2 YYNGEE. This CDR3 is CASRPGQGTYGYTF. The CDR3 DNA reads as TGTGCCAGCAGACCCGGACAGGGGACCTATGGCTACACCTTC. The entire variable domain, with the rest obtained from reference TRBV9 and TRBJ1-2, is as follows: DSGVTQTPKHLITATGQRVTLRCSPRSGDLSVYWYQQSLDQGLQFLIQYYNGEERAKGNILERFSAQQFPDLHSELNLSSLELGDSALYFCASRPGQGTYGYTFGSGTRLTVV.

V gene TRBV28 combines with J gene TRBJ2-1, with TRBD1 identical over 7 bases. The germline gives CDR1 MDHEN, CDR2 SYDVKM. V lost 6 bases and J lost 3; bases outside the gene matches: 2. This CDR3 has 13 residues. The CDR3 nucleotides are TGTGCCAGCAGGTGGGACAGCTACAATGAGCAGTTCTTC. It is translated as CASRWDSYNEQFF.

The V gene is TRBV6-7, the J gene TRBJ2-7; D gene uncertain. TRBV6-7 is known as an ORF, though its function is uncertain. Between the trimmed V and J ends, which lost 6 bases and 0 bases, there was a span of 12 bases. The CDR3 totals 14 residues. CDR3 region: CASRPRPYSYEQYF. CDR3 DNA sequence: TGTGCCAGCAGACCTCGACCGTACTCCTACGAGCAGTACTTC.

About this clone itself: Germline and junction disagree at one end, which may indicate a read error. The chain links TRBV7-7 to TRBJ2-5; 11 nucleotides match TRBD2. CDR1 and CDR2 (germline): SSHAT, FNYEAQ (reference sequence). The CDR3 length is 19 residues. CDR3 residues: CASSATLAGGELKQETQYF. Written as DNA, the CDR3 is TGTGCTAGCAGCGCCACCCTAGCGGGGGGCGAACTGAAGCAAGAGACCCAGTACTTC.

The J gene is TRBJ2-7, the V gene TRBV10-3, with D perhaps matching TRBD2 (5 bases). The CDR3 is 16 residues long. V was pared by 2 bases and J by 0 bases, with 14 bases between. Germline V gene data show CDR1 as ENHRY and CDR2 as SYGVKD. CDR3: CAISEIGLQSSYEQYF. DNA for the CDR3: TGTGCCATCAGTGAGATAGGACTTCAAAGCTCCTACGAGCAGTACTTC.

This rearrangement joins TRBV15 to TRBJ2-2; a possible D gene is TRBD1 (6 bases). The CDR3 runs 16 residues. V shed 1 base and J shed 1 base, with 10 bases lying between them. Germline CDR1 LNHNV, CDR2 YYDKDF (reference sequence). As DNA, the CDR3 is TGTGCCACCAGCAGAGGTCAGGGGCGGAACACCGGGGAGCTGTTTTTT. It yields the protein CATSRGQGRNTGELFF.

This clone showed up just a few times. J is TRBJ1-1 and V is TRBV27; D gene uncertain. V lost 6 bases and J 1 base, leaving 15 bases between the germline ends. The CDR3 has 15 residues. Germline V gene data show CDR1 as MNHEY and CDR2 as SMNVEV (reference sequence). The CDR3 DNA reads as TGTGCCAGCAGGACGCTTGACGGACGGAACACTGAAGCTTTCTTT. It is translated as CASRTLDGRNTEAFF.

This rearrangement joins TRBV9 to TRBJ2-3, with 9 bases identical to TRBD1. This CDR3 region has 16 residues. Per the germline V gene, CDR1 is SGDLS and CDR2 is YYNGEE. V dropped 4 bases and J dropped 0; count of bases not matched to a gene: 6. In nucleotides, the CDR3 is TGTGCCAGCAGCCTTAGACAGGGGGGGAGCACAGATACGCAGTATTTT. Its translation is CASSLRQGGSTDTQYF.